This T cell receptor (beta chain) was sequenced in a study of neurological immune-mediated disorders (dated by TCRdb to the late 2010s). Notes on the research overall: Using UMI-based sequencing, the study compared peripheral blood TCR-beta repertoires from patients with HTLV-I-associated myelopathy (HAM/TSP), patients with multiple sclerosis, and healthy controls. The approximately 100 TCR-beta libraries included longitudinal samples, technical triplicates and paired sorted CD4+ and CD8+ T-cell subsets alongside PBMC samples. The cohort included 60 to 70 subjects: some 14 with HAM/TSP, about 34 with multiple sclerosis, and approximately 20 healthy controls. Overall study results and their limits: Expanded clones from different subjects shared no identical CDR3 amino acid sequences, which suggests that TCR-beta repertoires were private in all groups. TCR clonal expansion was greatest in HAM/TSP patients and smallest in MS patients, who ranked below even healthy controls.

cDNA was synthesized by template-switch 5'RACE using a primer carrying a 10-nucleotide random unique molecular identifier by which each TCR transcript was tagged. Every sequencing run covered 15-18 subjects and yielded more than 170 million TCR-beta sequences. The RNeasy kit was used to extract total RNA. TCR-beta VDJ regions were amplified with primers for the TCR constant region and the 5'RACE anchor, using the KAPA Real-time Library Amplification kit. Sample indexes and Illumina adaptors were added in a first PCR, after which library yield was increased in a second PCR. The roughly 650 bp TCR product was size-selected on a 2% E-gel SizeSelection system after Ampure bead purification. Before pooling, libraries had their quality checked on a Bioanalyzer, their concentration measured with Qubit, and their quantity determined with the Kapa Library Quantification kit. Libraries were sequenced paired-end 2 x 150 bp on an Illumina HiSeq 2500. To increase sequence diversity, roughly 23-30% phiX was spiked into each library pool. In the source study's methods: The UMI-based MiGEC pipeline processed quality-filtered reads and removed over 80% of raw TCR sequences during error correction. VDJ genes were aligned to IMGT germline references, and clonotypes were defined by unique CDR3 amino acid sequence plus V-J genes. VDJtools evaluated clonal expansion, Shannon diversity and CDR3 relatedness (CalcPairwiseDistances, ClusterSamples); CLCbio workbench built phylogenetic trees. Clones with at least 8 unique UMIs were defined as expanded, with this threshold being based on coefficient-of-variation modelling across technical triplicates. The public reads were run again by TCRdb, first through fastp at Q25 and then through MiXCR, and only productive beta chains were kept. Identical CDR3 proteins give one entry, which carries the most common genes and DNA. The V and J calls and clone size are TCRdb's, not the authors'. Counted in this sample were about 19,000 distinct CDR3 sequences; roughly 7.5% of them appeared once. The ten largest clones add up to 17% of the sample.

For the sorted-subset TCR libraries, the starting material was about 920,000 sorted CD4+ or CD8+ T cells. PBMCs were separated from peripheral blood using Ficoll-Hypaque density gradient centrifugation and then cryopreserved in liquid nitrogen. Paired sorted CD4+ and CD8+ subsets came from healthy controls, HAM/TSP patients and MS patients. This clonotype occurred many times. Its target antigen remains unknown. The sample holds no much larger clone one base away, and base qualities are not on file. According to the germline V gene (reference sequence), CDR1 reads SGHKS and CDR2 reads YYEKEE. The CDR3 spans 16 residues, from the cysteine through the phenylalanine. The retained sequence is limited to the CDR3, 48 bases, with the frame set at the first base. V loses 0 bases, J loses 3 bases, and the germline ends lie 12 bases apart.

The receptor was isolated from a woman aged 30 to 39 with HTLV-1-associated myelopathy (HAM/TSP). The sequencing sample was made of CD8+ T cells from blood. The chain was built from TRBV5-5 and TRBJ2-2; a tentative D match to TRBD2 spans 7 bases. The CDR3 corresponds to CASSLDGGGHTGELFF. The nucleotides are TGTGCCAGCAGCTTGGATGGCGGGGGCCACACCGGGGAGCTGTTTTTT.